This T cell receptor (beta chain) was sequenced during a study of healthy donors' naive CD4 and CD8 T cells. A few counts support this clonotype. Antigen: not known. The CDR3 is 13 residues long. The germline CDR1 and CDR2 sequences are SQVTM and ANQGSEA. J gave up 3 bases and V 5 bases, and 6 bases lay outside the gene matches. General study results and limits: Around 14% of CD4/CD8 propensity variance appeared explained by V, J and CDR3 charge.

Starting from 500 ng of total RNA, TCR libraries were made with linear amplification. The authors' processing: From four or five healthy donors, around 85,000 rearranged TCR alpha transcripts were sequenced. TCRdb itself ran the reads through MiXCR, one entry per CDR3 protein. The V and J calls were not made by the authors but by TCRdb's processing. The sample holds approximately 200,000 distinct CDR3 sequences; 74% are singletons and the top ten take less than 2.5%. Naive T cells were sorted: CD4+CD8-CD45RO-CD45RA+ for CD4+, CD8+CD4-CD45RA+CD27bright for CD8+. Sequenced sample: naive CD4+ and CD8+ T cells sorted from blood, pooled from several donors. This receptor was identified in a pool of human donors in good health; the sample pools cells from several healthy donors. The rearrangement joins TRBV29-1 to TRBJ2-7, with 8 positions matching TRBD1. The CDR3 is CSVLDRDHYEQYF. CDR3 nucleotide sequence: TGCAGCGTTCTGGACAGGGACCACTACGAGCAGTACTTC.